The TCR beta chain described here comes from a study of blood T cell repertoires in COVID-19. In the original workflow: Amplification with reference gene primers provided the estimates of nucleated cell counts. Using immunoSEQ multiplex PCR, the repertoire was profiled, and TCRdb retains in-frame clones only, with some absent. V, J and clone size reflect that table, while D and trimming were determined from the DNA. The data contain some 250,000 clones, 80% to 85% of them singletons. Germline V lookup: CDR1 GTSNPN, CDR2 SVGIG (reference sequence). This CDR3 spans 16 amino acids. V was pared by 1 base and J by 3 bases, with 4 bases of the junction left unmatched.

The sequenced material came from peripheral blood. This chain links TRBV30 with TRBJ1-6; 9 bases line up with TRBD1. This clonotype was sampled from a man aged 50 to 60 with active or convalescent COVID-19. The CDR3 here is CAWSAGQGVYNSPLHF. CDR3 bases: TGTGCCTGGAGTGCGGGACAGGGAGTCTATAATTCACCCCTCCACTTT.